The clone carrying this TCR beta chain was counted between two and nine times. This CDR3 has 12 residues. CDR1 and CDR2 from the germline V gene are SQVTM and ANQGSEA. The J segment lost 4 bases and the V segment lost 5 bases, leaving 3 bases of the junction unmatched. This sample stems from a study of blood T cell repertoires in COVID-19. Study at large: Material from acute and convalescent COVID-19 was sourced from the United States, Italy and Spain.

Here immunoSEQ multiplex PCR was the method, and the copy in TCRdb shows in-frame clones only, minus some. The repertoire holds 70,000 or so clones, with around nine tenths as singletons. The receptor comes from a woman of 80 years or more with active or convalescent COVID-19. The sample was peripheral blood. The chain recombines TRBV29-1 with TRBJ1-2; 8 bases are a match to TRBD1. This CDR3 is CSVQDRVYGYTF. CDR3 nucleotide sequence: TGCAGCGTTCAGGACAGGGTCTATGGCTACACCTTC.